The 5 T cell receptor beta chains below were found in one sample sequenced in a study of metastatic and nonmetastatic thyroid tumors (dated by TCRdb to about 2020). The library was made by PCR. The sequencing machine was an Illumina HiSeq 4000. Clones were called with MiXCR by TCRdb after fastp trimmed the public reads at Q25, and only in-frame beta chains were retained. The sample table lists under 40,000 clones, about 17% of them with a count of one. 3.4% of the sample lies in the top ten. No patient had received any treatment before thyroid surgery. Sequencing was carried out using blood. The receptors derive from a female donor with papillary thyroid cancer or a benign thyroid nodule (not recorded which). Some clones in this sample may be carry-over from other donors' samples.

This clone has ten or more counts. The chain couples TRBV9 to TRBJ2-1, with a possible D match to TRBD2 (6 bases). From germline, CDR1 is SGDLS and CDR2 YYNGEE. The CDR3 runs to 16 residues. Trimming shortened V by 1 base and J by 0 bases, and 11 bases separated the two germline ends. The CDR3 here is CASSVSSDASYNEQFF. CDR3 in DNA: TGTGCCAGCAGCGTATCTAGCGACGCCTCCTACAATGAGCAGTTCTTC.

The V and J genes are TRBV28 and TRBJ2-4; 8 nucleotides match TRBD1. Germline loops: CDR1 MDHEN, CDR2 SYDVKM. Trimming cost V 6 bases and J 0 bases; bases outside gene matches: 13. CDR3 length: 18 residues. CDR3 sequence: CASSTPGGGYLAKNIQYF. The CDR3 DNA sequence: TGTGCCAGCAGCACCCCAGGGGGCGGATATCTAGCCAAAAACATTCAGTACTTC.

This clone has ten or more counts. The chain recombines TRBV20-1 with TRBJ1-5, with TRBD1 matching over 8 bases. V was clipped by 1 base and J by 6 bases; unmatched bases: 17. CDR1 and CDR2 (germline): DFQATT, SNEGSKA (reference sequence). The CDR3 is made up of 18 amino acids. DNA of the CDR3: TGCAGTGCTAGAGCAGGGAGACAGGGGATCTTTGGGGGTCAGCCCCAGCATTTT. It specifies CSARAGRQGIFGGQPQHF.

This clone showed up many times. This rearrangement joins TRBV9 to TRBJ2-7; possibly TRBD1 for D (6 bases). Trimming removed 0 bases at V and 5 bases at J, with 9 bases between. CDR1 and CDR2 from the germline V gene are SGDLS and YYNGEE. The CDR3 length is 13 residues. This CDR3 is CASSVDWGHEQYF. The CDR3 DNA reads TGTGCCAGCAGCGTAGATTGGGGGCACGAGCAGTACTTC.

This clone was detected many times. V is TRBV29-1 and J is TRBJ1-5, with unresolved D. Germline CDR1 is SQVTM and CDR2 is ANQGSEA. The CDR3 is made up of 13 amino acids. V was clipped by 7 bases and J by 4 bases, with 14 bases between them. The CDR3 loop reads CSATWEGNQPQHF. In DNA, the CDR3 is TGCAGCGCCACCTGGGAAGGGAATCAGCCCCAGCATTTT.